Below are 30 T cell receptor beta chains sequenced from a single sample in a study of cytomegalovirus exposure and HLA in healthy donors. The PCR was carried out with 60 Vbeta primers and 13 Jbeta primers. Repertoires were generated with immunoSEQ multiplex PCR, while TCRdb's copy carries only in-frame clones and drops some. The table has under 100,000 clones, 55% to 65% seen once; the top ten hold about 15%. The sequenced sample consisted of PBMCs. Receptor source: a woman between 35 and 50 years old in good health and CMV-seropositive.

The chain couples TRBV7-9 to TRBJ2-1, with D perhaps matching TRBD2 (5 bases). Trimming removed 5 bases from V and 4 bases from J, with 15 bases in between. The CDR3 covers 15 residues. Germline loops: CDR1 SEHNR, CDR2 FQNEAQ (reference sequence). CDR3 in amino acids: CASSPPPGLYNEQFF. The CDR3 bases are TGTGCCAGCAGCCCTCCCCCGGGGTTATACAATGAGCAGTTCTTC.

The chain carries TRBV16 and TRBJ2-7; 7 positions match TRBD2. Trimming removed 1 base from V and 2 bases from J; junction bases left unmatched: 5. The germline V gene has CDR1 KGHSY and CDR2 FQNENV. There are 15 residues in the CDR3. CDR3 sequence reads: CASSQLGRGAYEQYF. In nucleotides, the CDR3 is TGTGCCAGCAGCCAATTAGGACGGGGGGCCTACGAGCAGTACTTC.

This clone is a singleton in its sample. The chain combines TRBV9 with TRBJ2-1; 9 bases map to TRBD1. The CDR3 length is 16 residues. Per germline, CDR1 SGDLS and CDR2 YYNGEE. V was clipped by 1 base and J by 2 bases; unmatched bases: 4. In DNA form, the CDR3 reads TGTGCCAGCAGCGTAACAGGGGGCCTAACCTACAATGAGCAGTTCTTC. It codes for CASSVTGGLTYNEQFF.

This chain joins TRBV5-1 and TRBJ1-2; D ambiguous. Trimming left V 0 bases short and J 0 bases short, with 6 bases between. The CDR3 spans 14 residues. Germline values: CDR1 SGHRS, CDR2 YFSETQ. CDR3 amino acids: CASSLGGTNYGYTF. DNA of the CDR3: TGCGCCAGCAGCTTGGGAGGGACTAACTATGGCTACACCTTC. The full variable domain, with the rest looked up from reference TRBV5-1 and TRBJ1-2, is KAGVTQTPRYLIKTRGQQVTLSCSPISGHRSVSWYQQTPGQGLQFLFEYFSETQRNKGNFPGRFSGRQFSNSRSEMNVSTLELGDSALYLCASSLGGTNYGYTFGSGTRLTVV.

This clone has just one count. The J gene is TRBJ1-1, the V gene TRBV7-6; a possible D gene is TRBD1 (5 bases). The length of the CDR3 is 15 residues. Per the germline V gene, CDR1 is SGHVS and CDR2 is FNYEAQ. Between the trimmed V and J ends, which lost 5 bases and 0 bases, there was a span of 13 bases. The CDR3 spells CASSPGANMNTEAFF. CDR3 in DNA: TGTGCCAGCAGCCCTGGGGCGAACATGAACACTGAAGCTTTCTTT.

This sequence joins TRBV28 and TRBJ1-1; no reliable D call. The germline V gene encodes CDR1 MDHEN and CDR2 SYDVKM. The CDR3 has 17 amino acids. The ends were cut back, 3 bases at V and 0 bases at J, with 17 bases in the middle. The chain's CDR3 is CASSFLSWEQMNTEAFF. CDR3 sequence (DNA): TGTGCCAGCAGTTTTCTATCTTGGGAGCAGATGAACACTGAAGCTTTCTTT.

The chain employs TRBV28 and TRBJ2-1, with 11 bases matching TRBD1. The CDR3 consists of 16 residues. Germline lookup yields CDR1 MDHEN and CDR2 SYDVKM. V lost 3 bases, J lost 6 bases, and 7 bases stayed unmatched. The CDR3 is CASSFAGTGGLNEQFF. CDR3 DNA sequence: TGTGCCAGCAGTTTCGCCGGGACAGGGGGTCTCAATGAGCAGTTCTTC.

The chain has TRBV28 and TRBJ1-5; D is unresolved. V shed 3 bases and J shed 7 bases, with 16 bases lying between them. Per the germline V gene, CDR1 is MDHEN and CDR2 is SYDVKM. CDR3 length: 15 amino acids. The CDR3 region is CASSLGSGFRQPQHF. In DNA form, the CDR3 reads TGTGCCAGCAGTTTGGGTAGCGGGTTTAGGCAGCCCCAGCATTTT.

The table lists this clone with a count of one. The rearrangement links TRBV11-2 to TRBJ2-7, with 10 bases matching TRBD2. The germline gives CDR1 SGHAT, CDR2 FQNNGV. V was pared by 2 bases and J by 7 bases, with 11 bases of the junction left unmatched. The CDR3 is 16 amino acids. Here the CDR3 reads CASSLIPSGSNWEQYF. The CDR3 bases are TGTGCCAGCAGCTTAATACCTAGCGGGAGCAATTGGGAGCAGTACTTC.

The gene calls are TRBV29-1 and TRBJ2-3; 14 bases match TRBD2. The length of the CDR3 is 14 residues. The V and J ends lost 7 bases and 4 bases, in that order; junction bases with no gene match: 4. CDR1 SQVTM and CDR2 ANQGSEA come from the germline V gene. The CDR3 coding sequence is TGCAGCGGTAGGGGACTAGCGGGAGCAGATACGCAGTATTTT. It specifies CSGRGLAGADTQYF.

The chain combines TRBV7-9 with TRBJ2-1; maybe TRBD2 (7 bases). This CDR3 is built from 15 residues. Germline-derived CDR1 and CDR2 are SEHNR and FQNEAQ (reference sequence). With 4 bases removed from V and 9 bases from J, the gap between germline ends came to 19 bases. The CDR3: CASSSAGGGLFEQFF. The CDR3 region has the DNA TGTGCCAGCAGCTCCGCCGGCGGGGGCTTGTTTGAGCAGTTCTTC. Supplemented by reference TRBV7-9 and TRBJ2-1, the full variable domain reads DTGVSQNPRHKITKRGQNVTFRCDPISEHNRLYWYRQTLGQGPEFLTYFQNEAQLEKSRLLSDRFSAERPKGSFSTLEIQRTEQGDSAMYLCASSSAGGGLFEQFFGPGTRLTVL.

This rearrangement joins TRBV5-1 to TRBJ2-7; TRBD1 might be the D (6 bases). Germline loops: CDR1 SGHRS, CDR2 YFSETQ. The CDR3 contains 14 residues. Trimming took 0 bases from V and 3 from J, leaving 10 bases between them. CDR3 bases: TGCGCCAGCAGCTTGGACAGGGTATTCTACGAGCAGTACTTC. Protein: CASSLDRVFYEQYF.

This clone was counted between two and nine times. The V call is TRBV5-1, the J call TRBJ2-3; 11 bases match TRBD2. There are 16 residues in the CDR3. Germline V lookup: CDR1 SGHRS, CDR2 YFSETQ. After removal of 0 bases from V and 9 bases from J, the junction contained 9 bases not matched to a gene. The CDR3 loop is CASSLGTSGSQETQYF. DNA for the CDR3: TGCGCCAGCAGCTTGGGTACTAGCGGGAGCCAGGAAACGCAGTATTTT.

The chain joins TRBV23-1 to TRBJ1-1; no reliable D call. TRBV23-1 is annotated as an ORF whose role is uncertain. The CDR3 consists of 15 residues. V gave up 10 bases and J gave up 1 base, with 19 bases separating them. This chain's CDR3 is CANLEPSEGNTEAFF. In DNA form, the CDR3 reads TGCGCCAACCTTGAACCCTCAGAGGGGAACACTGAAGCTTTCTTT.

This clone came up a few times. This chain uses TRBV11-3 with TRBJ2-1; 10 bases align to TRBD2. The CDR3 spans 17 residues. The trim removed 0 bases at V and 7 bases at J, leaving 9 bases unmatched. Germline CDR1 reads SGHNT; CDR2 reads YENEEA. The CDR3 nucleotides are TGTGCCAGCAGCTTAGAGGGGCCTAGCGGGAGTGGGAATGAGCAGTTCTTC. This translates into CASSLEGPSGSGNEQFF.

The rearrangement joins TRBV18 to TRBJ2-5; 7 bases are shared with TRBD1. With the DNA end fitting TRBJ2-7 better, the J assignment may be wrong. CDR3 length: 18 residues. The germline V gene encodes CDR1 KGHSH and CDR2 LQKENI. CDR3 region: CASSPRNTGTESRYEQYF. As DNA, the CDR3 is TGTGCCAGCTCACCACGAAACACAGGGACAGAAAGTAGGTACGAGCAGTACTTC.

The CDR3 DNA reads TGTGCCAGCAGTTTATTTGGGGGGGATCCTGGGGCCAACGTCCTGACTTTC. Translating gives CASSLFGGDPGANVLTF. The V and J genes are TRBV27 and TRBJ2-6; TRBD2 matches 7 bases. The germline gives CDR1 MNHEY, CDR2 SMNVEV (reference sequence). V lost 1 base, J lost 2 bases, and 5 bases stayed unmatched. The CDR3 has 17 residues.

For the CDR3, the DNA is TGTGCCAGCACTTCGGATCTTAGCGGGAGGCCCTACAATGAGCAGTTCTTC. As protein: CASTSDLSGRPYNEQFF. The rearrangement uses TRBV27 and TRBJ2-1; 10 bases map to TRBD2. Germline V gene lookup returns CDR1 MNHEY and CDR2 SMNVEV (reference sequence). V lost 7 bases to trimming and J lost 2 bases; unmatched junction nucleotides: 11. This CDR3 is 17 amino acids long.

V is TRBV15 and J is TRBJ1-1, with D uncertain. CDR3 size: 18 residues. Germline CDR1 reads LNHNV; CDR2 reads YYDKDF (reference sequence). V shed 0 bases and J shed 4 bases, with 21 bases lying between them. DNA of the CDR3: TGTGCCACCAGCAGAGATACGCCCATCCTCAGACGGGGCACTGAAGCTTTCTTT. Protein sequence: CATSRDTPILRRGTEAFF. Combining the CDR3 with reference TRBV15 and TRBJ1-1 gives the whole variable domain DAMVIQNPRYQVTQFGKPVTLSCSQTLNHNVMYWYQQKSSQAPKLLFHYYDKDFNNEADTPDNFQSRRPNTSFCFLDIRSPGLGDTAMYLCATSRDTPILRRGTEAFFGQGTRLTVV.

CDR3 amino acids: CASSPVGFTGANVLTF. Here the CDR3 DNA reads TGCGCCAGCAGCCCGGTTGGTTTCACTGGGGCCAACGTCCTGACTTTC. The gene calls are TRBV5-1 and TRBJ2-6; the D is unclear. Trimming shortened V by 4 bases and J by 2 bases, and 13 bases separated the two germline ends. This CDR3 comprises 16 residues. Germline CDR1 reads SGHRS; CDR2 reads YFSETQ.

The chain combines TRBV5-6 with TRBJ1-1; no clear D. The CDR3 loop spans 12 amino acids. Germline values: CDR1 SGHDT, CDR2 YYEEEE. Trimming took off 4 bases at V and 5 bases at J, with 9 bases between the two ends. CDR3 loop: CASSHRETEAFF. The CDR3 DNA sequence: TGTGCCAGCAGCCACCGGGAAACTGAAGCTTTCTTT.

V and J are TRBV2 and TRBJ2-7, with D perhaps TRBD1 (6 bases). V lost 5 bases and J lost 6, with 20 bases in between. The CDR3 runs to 15 residues. CDR1 and CDR2 from the germline V gene are SNHLY and FYNNEI. The DNA of the CDR3 is TGTGCCAGCAGTATGTACAGGGTTACTACCGGCGAGCAGTACTTC. This translates into CASSMYRVTTGEQYF. Variable domain in full (rest from reference TRBV2 and TRBJ2-7): EPEVTQTPSHQVTQMGQEVILRCVPISNHLYFYWYRQILGQKVEFLVSFYNNEISEKSEIFDDQFSVERPDGSNFTLKIRSTKLEDSAMYFCASSMYRVTTGEQYFGPGTRLTVT.

The chain joins TRBV27 to TRBJ2-7; D unclear. Trimming stripped 1 base from V and 0 bases from J, with 10 bases between. Germline CDR1 MNHEY, CDR2 SMNVEV (reference sequence). The CDR3 covers 15 residues. CDR3 sequence: CASSLYSGDSYEQYF. The CDR3 DNA reads TGTGCCAGCAGTTTATACTCCGGTGACTCCTACGAGCAGTACTTC.

This chain uses TRBV28 with TRBJ2-3, with TRBD1 identical over 10 bases. V was clipped by 3 bases and J by 2 bases; unmatched bases: 2. CDR1 and CDR2 (germline): MDHEN, SYDVKM. The CDR3 length is 15 residues. CDR3 protein: CASSFRQGATDTQYF. CDR3 nucleotides: TGTGCCAGCAGTTTCAGACAGGGGGCCACAGATACGCAGTATTTT.

Only one count was recorded for this clone. The chain is built from TRBV6-5 and TRBJ2-1; no clear D gene. CDR3 length: 15 amino acids. Germline V gene data show CDR1 as MNHEY and CDR2 as SVGAGI. With 4 bases removed from V and 2 bases from J, the gap between germline ends came to 12 bases. CDR3 DNA sequence: TGTGCCAGCAGTTCCGACATGAAGACCTACAATGAGCAGTTCTTC. This gives the protein CASSSDMKTYNEQFF.

This clone has only a few counts. The V and J genes are TRBV6-5 and TRBJ2-2, with D uncertain. In germline, CDR1 is MNHEY, CDR2 SVGAGI. The CDR3 is 13 residues long. Trimming removed 6 bases from V and 13 bases from J, with 18 bases in between. This CDR3 is CASSSPQNSGLFF. CDR3 in DNA: TGTGCCAGCAGCAGTCCACAGAATTCCGGGCTGTTTTTT.

The chain couples TRBV27 to TRBJ2-5; 8 bases line up with TRBD1. This CDR3 comprises 14 residues. Trimming took 6 bases from V and 3 from J; bases not matched to a gene: 6. The germline V gene has CDR1 MNHEY and CDR2 SMNVEV (reference sequence). CDR3 amino acids: CASSRPGGEETQYF. In DNA form, the CDR3 reads TGTGCCAGCAGCCGCCCAGGGGGCGAAGAGACCCAGTACTTC.

This clone was observed a handful of times. This chain uses TRBV4-2 with TRBJ2-3, with D unresolved. Trimming shortened V by 1 base and J by 2 bases, and 10 bases separated the two germline ends. This CDR3 has 15 amino acids. Germline V gene sequence: CDR1 LGHNA, CDR2 YNFKEQ. The CDR3 spells CASSQVSGSTDTQYF. CDR3 DNA: TGTGCCAGCAGCCAAGTCTCCGGTTCCACAGATACGCAGTATTTT.

The chain recombines TRBV5-1 with TRBJ2-3, with TRBD2 matching 10 bases. The ends lost 1 base at V and 4 bases at J; junction bases unmatched: 9. The germline V gene encodes CDR1 SGHRS and CDR2 YFSETQ. This CDR3 is 17 amino acids long. The CDR3 loop reads CASSLIFLAGVSDTQYF. CDR3 DNA: TGCGCCAGCAGCTTGATTTTTCTAGCGGGAGTATCAGATACGCAGTATTTT. The complete variable domain, with remaining parts taken from reference TRBV5-1 and TRBJ2-3, reads KAGVTQTPRYLIKTRGQQVTLSCSPISGHRSVSWYQQTPGQGLQFLFEYFSETQRNKGNFPGRFSGRQFSNSRSEMNVSTLELGDSALYLCASSLIFLAGVSDTQYFGPGTRLTVL.

This clone occurred a few times. The chain joins TRBV9 to TRBJ1-1, with D perhaps TRBD1 (6 bases). CDR1 is SGDLS and CDR2 is YYNGEE in the germline V gene. The CDR3 totals 13 residues. The V gene lost 3 bases and the J gene lost 7 bases, with 13 bases spanning the gap. The CDR3 loop reads CASSAPGHHEAFF. DNA of the CDR3: TGTGCCAGCAGCGCGCCGGGACACCATGAAGCTTTCTTT.